This T cell receptor beta chain was profiled in a study of T cell responses to AZD1222 COVID-19 vaccine. Germline CDR1 and CDR2: SEHNR and FQNEAQ (reference sequence). V lost 6 bases and J lost 2, with 5 bases in between. CDR3 length equals 13 residues. TCRdb's table, derived via immunoSEQ multiplex PCR, lists solely in-frame clones and lacks some. Among about 120,000 clones listed, around 80% were seen once. The starting material was peripheral blood, obtained 28 days after the second AZD1222 dose. This TCR came from an adult who received the AZD1222 COVID-19 vaccine. This chain joins TRBV7-9 and TRBJ2-6, with D unresolved. The CDR3 nucleotides read TGTGCCAGCAGTCACCCTGGGGCCAACGTCCTGACTTTC. It encodes CASSHPGANVLTF.